The entry below describes one T cell receptor beta chain. Germline loops: CDR1 SGHRS, CDR2 YFSETQ. The CDR3 totals 15 residues. Researchers built TCR beta cDNA using 5'RACE template switching with UMIs. TCRdb re-called the 5' RACE reads; every CDR3 protein appears as one record, without DNA. This sample's table reports about 550,000 distinct CDR3 sequences. This entry belongs to a study of T cells expressing NK-cell markers. This clonotype originated in a man younger than 35 in good health. The rearrangement uses TRBV5-1 and TRBJ2-2; TCRdb outputs TRBD2, but without DNA this stays unchecked. Material for sequencing was blood T cells: a sorted CD56 or NKG2C T cell subset, CD4+ or CD8+ T cells, or bulk PBMC T cells (not recorded which). This chain's CDR3 is CASSTRLADTGELFF.